This entry describes one T cell receptor (beta chain). Germline V gives CDR1 MNHEY, CDR2 SMNVEV (reference sequence). The CDR3 has 12 residues. The V gene lost 4 bases and the J gene lost 2 bases, with 5 bases spanning the gap. This record comes from a study of blood T cell repertoires in COVID-19. Study at large: Acute-phase and convalescent COVID-19 samples originated in the United States, Italy and Spain. Sources were T cells, B-cell-depleted T cells, or PBMCs; the material itself was cDNA or gDNA.

In the authors' methods: Scientists estimated how many nucleated cells there were by amplifying reference gene primers. Here immunoSEQ multiplex PCR was the method, and the copy in TCRdb shows in-frame clones only, minus some. V and J calls and clone size come straight from that table; D and trimming were deduced from the DNA. The sample consists of approximately 84,000 clones, roughly 80% of them appearing once. Sequencing was performed on peripheral blood. The chain uses TRBV27 and TRBJ1-2, with D uncertain. This sequence originates from a human donor in a cohort sampled during active COVID-19. The CDR3 bases are TGTGCCAGCAGTTCCGGGAACTATGGCTACACCTTC. It codes for CASSSGNYGYTF.